This T cell receptor (beta chain) was identified in a study of monozygotic twins with inflammatory bowel disease. The CDR3 runs 17 residues. Germline CDR1 SGHRS, CDR2 YFSETQ. Findings and limits, study-wide: The data gave no support to a single strong IBD-associated signal or clonotype. Among patients, repertoires may have gained variability from differing immunosuppressive treatments. Especially with disease activity, IBD patients shared fewer clonotypes with others than healthy twins did.

Note on this clonotype: Its antigen is not identified.

Molecular identifiers with 6-nucleotide sample barcodes were added during cDNA synthesis via template switching. TCRdb re-analyzed the 5' RACE reads; it lists each CDR3 protein once, without DNA. In total, the table holds approximately 160,000 distinct CDR3 sequences. Sequencing was carried out using blood. The chain employs TRBV5-1 and TRBJ2-7; TCRdb outputs TRBD2, but without DNA this stays unchecked. The TCR was taken from a human donor with ulcerative colitis or Crohn's disease, or a healthy co-twin of an affected twin (not recorded which). The CDR3 protein is CASSLRPREGNLYEQYF.